This T cell receptor beta chain was identified during a study of shared clonotypes between healthy human individuals. Turning to the study itself: Used for every donor were three CD4 naive, three CD4 memory, two CD8 naive and one CD8 memory plate. Study-level results: Several donors shared approximately 5% of their naive CD4 clonotypes.

J lost 2 bases, V lost 4 bases, and 5 bases had no gene match. The V gene's germline CDR1 is SGDLS and CDR2 YYNGEE. This CDR3 is built from 15 residues. The protocol was immunoSEQ multiplex PCR, while the TCRdb copy is restricted to in-frame clones and leaves out a portion. The sample has 2.5 million or so clones, roughly 92% seen once. There were only Caucasian adults among the donors, and all lived in Nashville, Tennessee. Subsets obtained from CD4+ cells comprised CD45RA+ naive and CD45RA-negative memory cells. About this clone itself: Its antigen is still unknown.

The chain recombines TRBV9 with TRBJ2-1; TRBD2 matches at 8 bases. The clonotype originates from a man between 18 and 35 years old in good health. Sequencing used naive CD4+ T cells sorted from blood. The subset was: CD45RA+ positively selected. CDR3 sequence: CASSSTGLAYNEQFF. Here the CDR3 DNA reads TGTGCCAGCAGCTCAACGGGACTAGCCTACAATGAGCAGTTCTTC.